The 8 T cell receptor beta chains given below trace back to one sample, sequenced in a study of graft-versus-host responses after intestinal transplantation. Clones were sequenced by immunoSEQ multiplex PCR, and TCRdb holds only the in-frame ones, with some missing. The sample lists 80,000 to 100,000 clones, roughly 90% occurring once. No cognate antigen is known for these TCRs. This material consisted of unstimulated CD4+ T cells sorted from spleen or lymph node cells, taken before intestinal transplant. Receptors originate from a human donor who received an intestinal transplant.

The chain joins TRBV7-2 to TRBJ2-7; a possible D gene is TRBD1 (7 bases). The V end lost 1 base, the J end lost 4 bases, and 11 bases lay between the germline ends. From germline, CDR1 is SGHTA and CDR2 FQGNSA. The CDR3 is 14 residues long. CDR3 residues: CASSLVPGGYEQYF. CDR3 nucleotides: TGTGCCAGCAGCTTAGTACCAGGGGGGTACGAGCAGTACTTC.

This chain joins TRBV6-5 and TRBJ1-2; no firm D call. The CDR3 extends over 13 amino acids. The germline gives CDR1 MNHEY, CDR2 SVGAGI. V lost 10 bases to trimming and J lost 4 bases, with 16 bases between them. The CDR3 loop reads CATRAGSVYGYTF. The CDR3 nucleotides are TGTGCCACTAGAGCTGGCTCCGTCTATGGCTACACCTTC.

This clone showed up just once. The V gene is TRBV30, the J gene TRBJ2-1; D perhaps matches TRBD1 (6 bases). The CDR3 has 13 residues. Germline lookup yields CDR1 GTSNPN and CDR2 SVGIG (reference sequence). The V and J ends lost 5 bases and 3 bases respectively, with 11 bases between them. CDR3 amino acids: CAWSGTLYNEQFF. The CDR3 DNA reads TGTGCCTGGTCCGGGACACTCTACAATGAGCAGTTCTTC.

The V gene is TRBV4-1, the J gene TRBJ2-1; D might be TRBD2 (5 bases). The CDR3 sequence is 15 residues long. The germline V gene has CDR1 MGHRA and CDR2 YSYEKL. Between the trimmed V and J ends, which lost 5 bases and 4 bases, there was a span of 15 bases. CDR3 DNA sequence: TGCGCCAGCAGCATTATGAGCGGAGGATACAATGAGCAGTTCTTC. Translation: CASSIMSGGYNEQFF.

This chain uses TRBV7-9 with TRBJ1-2; TRBD1 agrees at 7 bases. Germline assignment: CDR1 SEHNR and CDR2 FQNEAQ (reference sequence). V lost 5 bases and J lost 8; bases outside the gene matches: 5. The CDR3 runs to 12 residues. In nucleotides, the CDR3 is TGTGCCAGCAGCATTGGACAGGAGGGCTACACCTTC. It specifies CASSIGQEGYTF.

This chain uses TRBV7-9 with TRBJ2-7; tentative D call: TRBD1 (6 bases). The CDR3 has 14 amino acids. Germline loops: CDR1 SEHNR, CDR2 FQNEAQ (reference sequence). Trimming shortened V by 1 base and J by 2 bases, and 9 bases separated the two germline ends. The CDR3 coding sequence is TGTGCCAGCAGCTTAGGGGGGCGCGCCTACGAGCAGTACTTC. Translated, it gives CASSLGGRAYEQYF.

This chain links TRBV6-1 with TRBJ1-2; 7 positions agree with TRBD1. CDR3 size: 14 residues. Germline V CDR1 and CDR2: MNHNS, SASEGT. After removal of 7 bases from V and 5 bases from J, the junction contained 10 bases not matched to a gene. CDR3 coding DNA: TGTGCCAGCATAAGGGACAGAATACCTTATGGCTACACCTTC. It is translated as CASIRDRIPYGYTF.

The chain joins TRBV2 to TRBJ2-2; perhaps TRBD1 as D (6 bases). The CDR3 covers 14 residues. V was clipped by 7 bases and J by 5 bases, with 14 bases between them. Germline V gene data show CDR1 as SNHLY and CDR2 as FYNNEI. The CDR3 here is CASMTFQGTGELFF. CDR3 bases: TGTGCCAGCATGACGTTCCAGGGGACCGGGGAGCTGTTTTTT. Supplemented by reference TRBV2 and TRBJ2-2, the full variable domain reads EPEVTQTPSHQVTQMGQEVILRCVPISNHLYFYWYRQILGQKVEFLVSFYNNEISEKSEIFDDQFSVERPDGSNFTLKIRSTKLEDSAMYFCASMTFQGTGELFFGEGSRLTVL.